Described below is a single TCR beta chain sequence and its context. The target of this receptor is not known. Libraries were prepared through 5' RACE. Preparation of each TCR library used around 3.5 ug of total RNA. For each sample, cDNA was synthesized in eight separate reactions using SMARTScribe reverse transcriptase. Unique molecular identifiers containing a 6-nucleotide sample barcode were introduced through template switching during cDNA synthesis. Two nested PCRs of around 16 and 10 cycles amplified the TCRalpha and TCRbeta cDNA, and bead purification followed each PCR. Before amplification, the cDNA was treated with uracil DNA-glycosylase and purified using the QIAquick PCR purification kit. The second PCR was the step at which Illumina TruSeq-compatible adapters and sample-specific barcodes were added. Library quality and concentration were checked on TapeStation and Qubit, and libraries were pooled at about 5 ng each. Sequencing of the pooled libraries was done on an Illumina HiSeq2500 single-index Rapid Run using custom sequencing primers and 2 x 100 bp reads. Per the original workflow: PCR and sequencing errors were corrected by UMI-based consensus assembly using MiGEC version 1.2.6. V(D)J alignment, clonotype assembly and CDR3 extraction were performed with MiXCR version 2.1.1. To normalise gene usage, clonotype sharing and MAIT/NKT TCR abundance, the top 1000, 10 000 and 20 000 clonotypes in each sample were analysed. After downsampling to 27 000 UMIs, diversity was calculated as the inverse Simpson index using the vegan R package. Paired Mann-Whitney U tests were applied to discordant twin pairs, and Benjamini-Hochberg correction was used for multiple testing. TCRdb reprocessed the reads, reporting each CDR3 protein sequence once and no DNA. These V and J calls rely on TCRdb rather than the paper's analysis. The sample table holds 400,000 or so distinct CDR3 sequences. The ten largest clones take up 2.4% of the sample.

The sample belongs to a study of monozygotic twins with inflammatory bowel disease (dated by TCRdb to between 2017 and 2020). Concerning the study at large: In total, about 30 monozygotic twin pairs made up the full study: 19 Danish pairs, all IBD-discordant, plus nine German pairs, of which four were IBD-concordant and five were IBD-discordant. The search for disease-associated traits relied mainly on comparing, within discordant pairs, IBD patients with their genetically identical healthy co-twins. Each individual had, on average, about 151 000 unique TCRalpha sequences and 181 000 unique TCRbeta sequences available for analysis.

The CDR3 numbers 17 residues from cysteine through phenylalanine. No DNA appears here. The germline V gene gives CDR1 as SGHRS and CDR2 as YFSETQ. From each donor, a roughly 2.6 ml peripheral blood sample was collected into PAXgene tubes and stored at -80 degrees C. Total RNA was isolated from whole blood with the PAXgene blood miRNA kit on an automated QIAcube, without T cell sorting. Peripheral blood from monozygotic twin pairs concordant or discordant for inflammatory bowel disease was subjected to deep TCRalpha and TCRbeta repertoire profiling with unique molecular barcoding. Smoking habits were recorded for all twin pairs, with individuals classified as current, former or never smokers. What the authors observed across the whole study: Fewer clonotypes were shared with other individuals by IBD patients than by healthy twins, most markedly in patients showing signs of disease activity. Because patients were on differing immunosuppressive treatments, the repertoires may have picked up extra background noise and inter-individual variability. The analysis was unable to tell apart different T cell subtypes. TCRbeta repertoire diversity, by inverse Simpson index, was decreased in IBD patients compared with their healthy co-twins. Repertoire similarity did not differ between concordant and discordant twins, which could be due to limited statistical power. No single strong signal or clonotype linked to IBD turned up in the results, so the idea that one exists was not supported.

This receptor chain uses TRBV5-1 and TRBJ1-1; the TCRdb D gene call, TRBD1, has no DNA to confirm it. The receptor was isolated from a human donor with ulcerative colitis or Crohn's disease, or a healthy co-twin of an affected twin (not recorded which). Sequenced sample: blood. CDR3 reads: CASSPFDRGNMNTEAFF.